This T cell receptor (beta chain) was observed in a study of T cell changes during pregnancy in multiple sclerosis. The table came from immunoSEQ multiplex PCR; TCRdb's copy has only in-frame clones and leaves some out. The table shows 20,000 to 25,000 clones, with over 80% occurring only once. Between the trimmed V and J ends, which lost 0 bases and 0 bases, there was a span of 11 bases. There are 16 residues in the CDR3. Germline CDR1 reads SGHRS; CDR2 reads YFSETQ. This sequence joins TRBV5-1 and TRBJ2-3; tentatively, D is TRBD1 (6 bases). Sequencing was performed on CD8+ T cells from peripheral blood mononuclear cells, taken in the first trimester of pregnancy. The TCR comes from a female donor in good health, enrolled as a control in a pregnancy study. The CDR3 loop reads CASSLGGLFSTDTQYF. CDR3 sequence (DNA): TGCGCCAGCAGCTTGGGGGGGCTTTTCAGCACAGATACGCAGTATTTT.